This T cell receptor (beta chain) was captured in a study of T cells in Graves' hyperthyroidism and ophthalmopathy. Study outcomes and limitations: Ophthalmopathy, as predicted by the model, came a median roughly 6.8 months after the prediction. The majority of expanded thyroid clonotypes above 0.001 also appeared in blood. From stable hyperthyroidism, ophthalmopathy was set apart by a 13 V-J model.

The CDR3 has 16 residues. Trimming removed 0 bases at V and 2 bases at J, with 14 bases between. Germline loops: CDR1 DFQATT, CDR2 SNEGSKA (reference sequence). Points on this clonotype: Its antigen is unidentified.

It was RNA transcripts that yielded the amplified TCR beta CDR3 regions. HTBI primers were used for first-round RT-PCR of the TCR CDR3. Each CDR3 protein is one row after TCRdb ran MiXCR on the multiplex PCR reads. The table includes approximately 420,000 distinct CDR3 sequences, approximately 15% detected once. These patients, aged 18 to 65, had recently diagnosed hyperthyroidism lasting under 2 months. Sequencing input: blood. The V call is TRBV20-1, the J call TRBJ1-3, with D tentatively TRBD1 (5 bases). This TCR was sampled from a woman in her 30s with Graves' hyperthyroidism. The CDR3 is CSARDSEGRAGNTIYF. The CDR3, as DNA: TGCAGTGCTAGAGATAGTGAGGGCAGGGCTGGAAACACCATATATTTT.